This is a list of T cell receptor beta chains from one sample in a study of molecular identifiers for immune sequencing clone quantification. MiXCR was run by TCRdb on the PCR reads, yielding one entry per CDR3 protein. Of approximately 100,000 distinct CDR3 sequences listed, around 33% are singletons. The sequenced sample was naive CD8+ T cells from blood, with Jurkat cell RNA spiked in. Receptors were obtained from a human donor in good health. Some libraries in this study had Jurkat cell RNA spiked in. Both conserved end residues are part of each CDR3. A D gene is named only where the DNA matches it firmly. Size values are once, few and many counts, or a class for expanded clones, and some rows have none.

V	size	D	J	CDR3	DNA
TRBV5-6	-	TRBD2	TRBJ2-2	CACSREGGLADTGELFF	TGTGCCTGCAGCCGAGAGGGGGGACTAGCGGACACCGGGGAGCTGTTTTTT
TRBV11-2	-	-	TRBJ2-7	CASSSPLWAGPNYEQYF	TGTGCCAGCAGCTCTCCCCTCTGGGCAGGACCCAACTACGAGCAGTACTTC
TRBV28	many	-	TRBJ2-7	CASTRRGDEQYF	TGTGCCAGCACCCGGAGGGGAGACGAGCAGTACTTC
TRBV5-6	-	-	TRBJ1-3	CASSLTTSPGNTIYF	TGTGCCAGCAGCTTGACGACGTCGCCTGGAAACACCATATATTTT
TRBV6-2/TRBV6-3	-	TRBD1	TRBJ1-1	CASYYSPRGQTNPEAFF	TGTGCCAGCTACTACAGCCCCCGGGGACAGACGAACCCTGAAGCTTTCTTT
TRBV25-1	-	TRBD1	TRBJ2-2	CANSDRSGTGRAGELFF	TGTGCCAACAGTGACCGCTCCGGGACAGGGAGGGCCGGGGAGCTGTTTTTT
TRBV6-4	-	-	TRBJ1-1	CASSERGNTEAFF	TGTGCCAGCAGTGAACGGGGAAACACTGAAGCTTTCTTT
TRBV15	many	-	TRBJ2-3	CATSKNGGSDTQYF	TGTGCCACCAGCAAGAACGGTGGTTCCGATACGCAGTATTTT
TRBV20-1	-	-	TRBJ2-7	CSARADSSYEQYF	TGCAGTGCTAGAGCTGACAGCTCCTACGAGCAGTACTTC
TRBV14	few	TRBD2	TRBJ2-6	CASSHTGTSLNSGANVLTF	TGTGCCAGCAGCCACACCGGGACTAGCTTAAACTCTGGGGCCAACGTCCTGACTTTC
TRBV6-5	few	TRBD1	TRBJ1-5	CASSPGTGGYSNQPQHF	TGTGCCAGCAGTCCCGGGACAGGGGGTTATAGCAATCAGCCCCAGCATTTT
TRBV24-1	-	-	TRBJ2-1	CATSMGGNEQFF	TGTGCCACCTCGATGGGGGGCAATGAGCAGTTCTTC
TRBV11-2	-	TRBD2	TRBJ2-2	CASSLGGGDTGELFF	TGTGCCAGCAGCTTAGGCGGGGGTGACACCGGGGAGCTGTTTTTT
TRBV5-1	-	TRBD1	TRBJ2-1	CASSLMGQAPNEQFF	TGCGCCAGCAGCTTGATGGGACAGGCGCCTAATGAGCAGTTCTTC
TRBV29-1	many	-	TRBJ2-2	CSAHTAGELFF	TGCAGCGCACATACAGCGGGGGAGCTGTTTTTT
TRBV7-9	few	TRBD1	TRBJ2-7	CASSPHPGGVGEQYF	TGTGCCAGCAGCCCTCACCCAGGGGGTGTGGGGGAGCAGTACTTC
TRBV29-1	few	-	TRBJ2-1	CSVEDLLAGNEQFF	TGCAGCGTTGAAGATTTACTAGCTGGGAATGAGCAGTTCTTC
TRBV7-6	-	-	TRBJ2-7	CASSSEGTEQYF	TGTGCCAGCAGCTCCGAGGGTACCGAGCAGTACTTC
TRBV28	-	-	TRBJ1-2	CASTPLTNYGYTF	TGTGCCAGCACCCCGCTAACCAACTATGGCTACACCTTC
TRBV27	-	-	TRBJ2-2	CAGSYPTGKYTGELFF	TGTGCCGGCAGTTACCCAACAGGGAAGTACACCGGGGAGCTGTTTTTT
TRBV10-1	-	TRBD1	TRBJ2-1	CASSPTGVVHNEQFF	TGCGCCAGCAGTCCTACAGGGGTCGTGCACAATGAGCAGTTCTTC
TRBV13	-	TRBD1	TRBJ2-1	CASSLKQGNNHNEQFF	TGTGCCAGCAGCTTAAAACAGGGGAATAATCACAATGAGCAGTTCTTC
TRBV29-1	-	-	TRBJ1-2	CSVEGGTWGNTF	TGCAGCGTTGAAGGTGGCACATGGGGCAACACCTTC
TRBV7-2	few	-	TRBJ1-1	CASSLRVRDDEAFF	TGTGCCAGCAGCTTAAGGGTCCGGGACGATGAAGCTTTCTTT
TRBV11-2	-	TRBD1	TRBJ2-3	CASSLAFGASTRGRTDTQYF	TGTGCCAGCAGCTTAGCTTTTGGGGCGAGTACGAGGGGGCGAACAGATACGCAGTATTTT
TRBV27	-	-	TRBJ2-3	CASSPDLTASDTQYF	TGTGCCAGCAGTCCCGATCTGACAGCCTCGGATACGCAGTATTTT
TRBV12-3/TRBV12-4	once	TRBD2	TRBJ2-2	CASSPMSGELIF	TGTGCCAGCAGTCCCATGAGCGGGGAGCTGATTTTT
TRBV28	many	-	TRBJ2-7	CASSLQGGRYEQYF	TGTGCCAGCAGTTTGCAGGGGGGACGGTACGAGCAGTACTTC
TRBV6-2/TRBV6-3	-	TRBD2	TRBJ2-3	CASSFPLLAGAGTDTQYF	TGTGCCAGCAGCTTCCCACTTCTAGCGGGAGCGGGCACAGATACGCAGTATTTT
TRBV27	few	-	TRBJ1-5	CASTPGFNQPQHF	TGTGCCAGCACCCCGGGGTTCAATCAGCCCCAGCATTTT
TRBV19	few	-	TRBJ1-5	CASIPGRSNQPQHF	TGTGCCAGTATCCCCGGTAGAAGCAATCAGCCCCAGCATTTT
TRBV7-6	-	TRBD2	TRBJ2-1	CASSENPSGRAFEQFF	TGTGCCAGCAGCGAGAACCCTAGCGGGAGGGCCTTTGAGCAGTTCTTC